This T cell receptor (beta chain) comes out of a study of OX40 agonist ivuxolimab in advanced cancers. Turning to the study itself: The drug used for patients, ivuxolimab, was an agonistic anti-OX40 (CD134) antibody.

Study-level findings and limits: On average, a greater number of expanded clones characterised CD8+ T cells relative to CD4+. Both blood CD4+ and CD8+ T cells showed clonal growth by week 6 at 0.1 to 3.0 mg/kg.

Details on this clone: The antigen is not known.

The CDR3 is 15 residues long. Per the germline V gene, CDR1 is SGHAT and CDR2 is FQNNGV. The J segment lost 3 bases and the V segment lost 3 bases, leaving 5 bases of the junction unmatched. Sequencing was performed with immunoSEQ multiplex PCR; in TCRdb, only in-frame clones are kept and a portion is missing. Of about 53,000 clones in the sample, roughly 77% were seen once. The sampling schedule covered blood at baseline, cycle 4 day 1, and cycle 7 day 1. The sequence came from an adult with an advanced solid tumor such as melanoma, head and neck, liver or kidney cancer. The chain employs TRBV11-2 and TRBJ2-5; TRBD1 aligns across 9 bases. The sequenced sample was CD4+ or CD8+ T cells sorted from blood, obtained in a trial of the OX40 agonist ivuxolimab. CDR3 DNA: TGTGCCAGCAGCTTCGGACAGGGGACCAAAGAGACCCAGTACTTC. This sequence encodes CASSFGQGTKETQYF.